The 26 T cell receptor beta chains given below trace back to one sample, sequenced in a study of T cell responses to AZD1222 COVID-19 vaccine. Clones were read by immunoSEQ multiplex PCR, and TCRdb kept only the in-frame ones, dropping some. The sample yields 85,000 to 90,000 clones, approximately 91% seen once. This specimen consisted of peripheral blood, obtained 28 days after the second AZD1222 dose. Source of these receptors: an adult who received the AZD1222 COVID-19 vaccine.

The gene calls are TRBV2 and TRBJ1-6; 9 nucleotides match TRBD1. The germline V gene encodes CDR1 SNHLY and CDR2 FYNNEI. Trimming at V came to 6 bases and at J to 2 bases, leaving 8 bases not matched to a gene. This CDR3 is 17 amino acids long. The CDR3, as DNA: TGTGCCAGCAGAAAAACAGGGGGCGACGCCTATAATTCACCCCTCCACTTT. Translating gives CASRKTGGDAYNSPLHF.

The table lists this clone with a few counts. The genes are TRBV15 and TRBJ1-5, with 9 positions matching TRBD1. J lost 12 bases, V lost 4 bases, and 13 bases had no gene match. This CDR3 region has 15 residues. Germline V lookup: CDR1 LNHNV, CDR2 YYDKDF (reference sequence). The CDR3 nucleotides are TGTGCCACCAGCACCCACAGGGGGCTGGCTGTAGGCCAGCATTTT. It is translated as CATSTHRGLAVGQHF.

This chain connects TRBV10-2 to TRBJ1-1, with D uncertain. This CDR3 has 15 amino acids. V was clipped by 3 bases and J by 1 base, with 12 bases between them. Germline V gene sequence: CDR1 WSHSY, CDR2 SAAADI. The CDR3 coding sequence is TGCGCCAGCAGTGACCGGCCCCTAAAGAACACTGAAGCTTTCTTT. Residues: CASSDRPLKNTEAFF.

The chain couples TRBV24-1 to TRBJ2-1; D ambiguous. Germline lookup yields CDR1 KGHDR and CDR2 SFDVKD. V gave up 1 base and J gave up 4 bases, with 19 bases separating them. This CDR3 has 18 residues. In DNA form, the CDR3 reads TGTGCCACCAGTGATTTTTATGGACCACACCATATTTACAATGAGCAGTTCTTC. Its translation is CATSDFYGPHHIYNEQFF.

In DNA form, the CDR3 reads TGTGCCAGCAGTTTGCAGGGACAAGAGACCCAGTACTTC. Translation: CASSLQGQETQYF. The J gene is TRBJ2-5, the V gene TRBV6-1; D possibly corresponds to TRBD1 (5 bases). Germline V gene data show CDR1 as MNHNS and CDR2 as SASEGT. The CDR3 runs 13 residues. Trimming stripped 5 bases from V and 2 bases from J, with 9 bases between.

The CDR3, as DNA: TGCGCCAGCAGCTTGGTTGGGGCCACTGAAGCTTTCTTT. It encodes CASSLVGATEAFF. This sequence joins TRBV5-1 and TRBJ1-1; possibly TRBD1 for D (5 bases). Germline lookup yields CDR1 SGHRS and CDR2 YFSETQ. Trimming took off 0 bases at V and 4 bases at J, with 7 bases between the two ends. CDR3 length equals 13 residues.

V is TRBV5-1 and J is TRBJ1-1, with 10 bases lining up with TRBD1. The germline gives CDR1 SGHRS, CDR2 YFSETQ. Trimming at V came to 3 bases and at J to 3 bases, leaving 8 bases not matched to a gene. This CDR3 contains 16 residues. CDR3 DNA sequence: TGCGCCAGCAGCTCCCTAACCGGGACAGGGGACACTGAAGCTTTCTTT. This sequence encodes CASSSLTGTGDTEAFF.

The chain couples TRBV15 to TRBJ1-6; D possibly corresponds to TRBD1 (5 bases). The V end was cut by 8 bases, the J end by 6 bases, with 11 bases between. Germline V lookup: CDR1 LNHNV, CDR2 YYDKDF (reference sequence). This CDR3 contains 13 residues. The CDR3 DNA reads TGTGCCACCGGGCAGGACACTAATTCACCCCTCCACTTT. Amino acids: CATGQDTNSPLHF. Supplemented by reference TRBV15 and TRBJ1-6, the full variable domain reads DAMVIQNPRYQVTQFGKPVTLSCSQTLNHNVMYWYQQKSSQAPKLLFHYYDKDFNNEADTPDNFQSRRPNTSFCFLDIRSPGLGDTAMYLCATGQDTNSPLHFGNGTRLTVT.

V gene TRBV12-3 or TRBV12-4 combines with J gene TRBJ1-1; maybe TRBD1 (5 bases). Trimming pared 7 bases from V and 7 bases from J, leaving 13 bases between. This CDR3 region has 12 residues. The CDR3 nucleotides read TGTGCCAGCAACCGGGGGGTTGGTGAAGCTTTCTTT. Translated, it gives CASNRGVGEAFF.

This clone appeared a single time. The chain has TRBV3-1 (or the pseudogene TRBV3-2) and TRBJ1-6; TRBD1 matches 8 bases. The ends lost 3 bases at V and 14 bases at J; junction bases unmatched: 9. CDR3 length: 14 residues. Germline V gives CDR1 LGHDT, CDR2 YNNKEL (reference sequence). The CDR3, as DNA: TGTGCCAGCAGCCATGCCGGGACAGGCGCATCCCTCCACTTT. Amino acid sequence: CASSHAGTGASLHF.

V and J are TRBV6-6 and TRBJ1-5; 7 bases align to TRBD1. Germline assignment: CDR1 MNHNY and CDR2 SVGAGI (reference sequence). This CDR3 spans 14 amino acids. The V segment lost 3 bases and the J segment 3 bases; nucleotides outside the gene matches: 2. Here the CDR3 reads CASSYGQVNQPQHF. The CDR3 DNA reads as TGTGCCAGCAGTTATGGACAGGTCAATCAGCCCCAGCATTTT.

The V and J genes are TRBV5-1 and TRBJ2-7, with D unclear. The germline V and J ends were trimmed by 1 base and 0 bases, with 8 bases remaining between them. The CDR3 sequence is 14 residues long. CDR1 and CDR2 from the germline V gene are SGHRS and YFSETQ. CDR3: CASSLTGPSYEQYF. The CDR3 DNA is TGCGCCAGCAGCTTGACCGGGCCCTCCTACGAGCAGTACTTC.

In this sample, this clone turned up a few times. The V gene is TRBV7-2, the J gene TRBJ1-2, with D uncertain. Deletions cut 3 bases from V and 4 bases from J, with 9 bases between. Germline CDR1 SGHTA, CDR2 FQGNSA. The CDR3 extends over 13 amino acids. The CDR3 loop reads CASSFGRVYGYTF. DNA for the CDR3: TGTGCCAGCAGCTTCGGTCGGGTCTATGGCTACACCTTC. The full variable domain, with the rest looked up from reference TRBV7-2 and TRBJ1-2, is GAGVSQSPSNKVTEKGKDVELRCDPISGHTALYWYRQSLGQGLEFLIYFQGNSAPDKSGLPSDRFSAERTGGSVSTLTIQRTQQEDSAVYLCASSFGRVYGYTFGSGTRLTVV.

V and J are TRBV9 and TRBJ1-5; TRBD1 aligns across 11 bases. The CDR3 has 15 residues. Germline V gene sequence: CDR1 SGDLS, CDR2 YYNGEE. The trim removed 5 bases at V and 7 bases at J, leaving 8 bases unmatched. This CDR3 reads CASSPGQGDGQPQHF. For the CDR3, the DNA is TGTGCCAGCAGTCCGGGACAGGGGGATGGACAGCCCCAGCATTTT.

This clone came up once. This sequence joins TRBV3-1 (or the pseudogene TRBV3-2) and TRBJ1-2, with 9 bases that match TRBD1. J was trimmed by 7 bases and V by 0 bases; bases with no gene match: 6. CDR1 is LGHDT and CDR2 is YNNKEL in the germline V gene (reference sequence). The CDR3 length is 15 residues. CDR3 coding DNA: TGTGCCAGCAGCCAAGACGCCGGGACAGGGCTTGGCTACACCTTC. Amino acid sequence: CASSQDAGTGLGYTF.

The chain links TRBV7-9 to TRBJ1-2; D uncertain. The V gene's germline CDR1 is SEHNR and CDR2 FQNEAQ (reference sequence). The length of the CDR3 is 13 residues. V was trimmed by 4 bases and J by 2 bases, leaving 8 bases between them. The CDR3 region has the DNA TGTGCCAGCAGCTCCGACGGAAACTATGGCTACACCTTC. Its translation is CASSSDGNYGYTF.

The chain's CDR3 is CASSAGPYNSPLHF. The CDR3 DNA follows: TGTGCCAGCAGCGCCGGGCCTTATAATTCACCCCTCCACTTT. The chain uses TRBV6-5 and TRBJ1-6; no definite D call. This CDR3 has 14 amino acids. V was pared by 6 bases and J by 4 bases, with 10 bases between. The V gene's germline CDR1 is MNHEY and CDR2 SVGAGI.

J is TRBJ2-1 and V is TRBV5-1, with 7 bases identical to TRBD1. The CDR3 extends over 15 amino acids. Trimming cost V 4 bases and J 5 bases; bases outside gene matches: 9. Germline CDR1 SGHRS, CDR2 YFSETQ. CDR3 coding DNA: TGCGCCAGCAGCCCAGACAGGGTGGAGAACAATGAGCAGTTCTTC. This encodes CASSPDRVENNEQFF.

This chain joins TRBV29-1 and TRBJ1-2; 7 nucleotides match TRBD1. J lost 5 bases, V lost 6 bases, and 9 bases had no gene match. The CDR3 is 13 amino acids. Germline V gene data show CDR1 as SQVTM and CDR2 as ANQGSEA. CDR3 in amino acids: CSVGGTASYGYTF. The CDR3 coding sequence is TGCAGCGTCGGGGGGACAGCTTCTTATGGCTACACCTTC.

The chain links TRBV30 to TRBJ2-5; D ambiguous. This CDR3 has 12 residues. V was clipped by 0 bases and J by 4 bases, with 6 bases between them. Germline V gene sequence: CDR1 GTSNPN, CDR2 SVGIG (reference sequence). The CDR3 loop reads CAWSVQGETQYF. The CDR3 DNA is TGTGCCTGGAGTGTACAAGGAGAGACCCAGTACTTC.

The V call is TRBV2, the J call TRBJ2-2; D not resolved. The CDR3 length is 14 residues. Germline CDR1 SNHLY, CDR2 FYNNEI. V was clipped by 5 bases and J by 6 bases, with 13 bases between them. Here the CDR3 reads CASSWVPQPGELFF. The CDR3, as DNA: TGTGCCAGCAGTTGGGTGCCCCAACCCGGGGAGCTGTTTTTT.

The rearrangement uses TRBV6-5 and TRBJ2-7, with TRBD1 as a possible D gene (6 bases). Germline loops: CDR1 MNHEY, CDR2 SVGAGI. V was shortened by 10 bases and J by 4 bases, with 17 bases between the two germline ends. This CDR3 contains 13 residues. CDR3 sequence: CATSRDTSYEQYF. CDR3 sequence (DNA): TGTGCCACATCCCGGGACACCTCTTACGAGCAGTACTTC.

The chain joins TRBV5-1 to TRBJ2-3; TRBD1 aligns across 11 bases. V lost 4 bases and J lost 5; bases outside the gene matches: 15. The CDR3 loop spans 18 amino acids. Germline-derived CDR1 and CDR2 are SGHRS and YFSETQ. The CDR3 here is CASSRFPPGQGDGDTQYF. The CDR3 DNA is TGCGCCAGCAGCCGTTTTCCTCCGGGACAGGGGGATGGAGATACGCAGTATTTT.

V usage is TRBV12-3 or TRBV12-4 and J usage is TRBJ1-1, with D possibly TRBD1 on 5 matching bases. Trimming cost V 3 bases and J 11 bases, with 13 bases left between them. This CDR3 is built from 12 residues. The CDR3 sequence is CASSFRVEGAFF. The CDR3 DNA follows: TGTGCCAGCAGTTTTCGGGTCGAGGGGGCTTTCTTT.

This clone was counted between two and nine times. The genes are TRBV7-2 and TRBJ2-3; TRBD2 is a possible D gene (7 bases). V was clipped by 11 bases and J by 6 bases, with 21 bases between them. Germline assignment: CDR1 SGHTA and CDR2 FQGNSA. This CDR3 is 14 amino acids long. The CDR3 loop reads CALTWGGPADTQYF. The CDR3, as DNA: TGTGCCTTGACCTGGGGGGGCCCGGCGGATACGCAGTATTTT.

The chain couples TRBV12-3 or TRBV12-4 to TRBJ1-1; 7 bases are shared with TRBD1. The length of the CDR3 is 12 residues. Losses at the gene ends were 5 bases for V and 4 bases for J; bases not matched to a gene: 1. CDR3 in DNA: TGTGCCAGCAGTAGGGGGCGCACTGAAGCTTTCTTT. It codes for CASSRGRTEAFF.